This passage covers 4 T cell receptor beta chains from one sample sequenced in a study of CD8+ T cells in alopecia areata. The sequencing template was cDNA reverse transcribed from extracted RNA. TCRdb keeps only in-frame clones here, not all; method: immunoSEQ multiplex PCR. Here the sample spans about 210,000 clones, about 64% being singletons. Treatment reported: oral pan-JAK inhibitor, 5-10 mg twice daily. The starting material was CD4+ T cells sorted from blood, obtained at week 4, from a patient treated with tofacitinib. Every receptor here comes from a human donor with alopecia areata.

The rearrangement links TRBV25-1 to TRBJ1-6; TRBD1 matches at 10 bases. J was trimmed by 11 bases and V by 3 bases; bases with no gene match: 10. This CDR3 is 16 amino acids long. Germline CDR1 and CDR2: MGHDK and SYGVNS. The CDR3 coding sequence is TGTGCCAGCAGTGAGGAGGGACAGGGGTTTTATCCACCCCTCCACTTT. Protein sequence: CASSEEGQGFYPPLHF.

The CDR3 is CASSQTGVSSYGYTF. The CDR3 DNA reads TGTGCCAGCAGCCAAACAGGGGTCTCGTCCTATGGCTACACCTTC. V usage is TRBV25-1 and J usage is TRBJ1-2, with TRBD1 matching 7 bases. Germline loops: CDR1 MGHDK, CDR2 SYGVNS. The CDR3 is made up of 15 amino acids. V was clipped by 6 bases and J by 4 bases; unmatched bases: 11.

The V call is TRBV30, the J call TRBJ1-2; 7 bases fit TRBD1. Germline V gene data show CDR1 as GTSNPN and CDR2 as SVGIG (reference sequence). The CDR3 totals 15 residues. Trimming removed 0 bases from V and 3 bases from J; junction bases left unmatched: 7. This CDR3 reads CAWSVGGGDHYGYTF. Here the CDR3 DNA reads TGTGCCTGGAGTGTAGGAGGGGGCGATCACTATGGCTACACCTTC.

J is TRBJ1-5 and V is TRBV7-2; D gene ambiguous. There are 13 residues in the CDR3. Germline values: CDR1 SGHTA, CDR2 FQGNSA. With 6 bases removed from V and 0 bases from J, the gap between germline ends came to 6 bases. The CDR3 DNA reads TGTGCCAGCAGTGTTTATAGCAATCAGCCCCAGCATTTT. This encodes CASSVYSNQPQHF.